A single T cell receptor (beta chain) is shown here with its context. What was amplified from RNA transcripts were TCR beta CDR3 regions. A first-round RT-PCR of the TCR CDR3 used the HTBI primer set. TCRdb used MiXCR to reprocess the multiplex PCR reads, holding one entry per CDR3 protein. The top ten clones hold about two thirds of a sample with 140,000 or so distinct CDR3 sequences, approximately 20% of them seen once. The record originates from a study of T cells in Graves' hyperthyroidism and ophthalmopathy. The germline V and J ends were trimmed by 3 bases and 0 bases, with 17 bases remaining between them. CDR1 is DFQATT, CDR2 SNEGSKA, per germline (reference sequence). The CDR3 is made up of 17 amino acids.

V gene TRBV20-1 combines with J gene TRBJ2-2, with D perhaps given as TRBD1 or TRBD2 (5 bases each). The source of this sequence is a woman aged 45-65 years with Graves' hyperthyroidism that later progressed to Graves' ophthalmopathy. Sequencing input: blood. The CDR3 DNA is TGCAGTGCTAGTTTACGGGGAAGGGGCGCGAACACCGGGGAGCTGTTTTTT. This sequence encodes CSASLRGRGANTGELFF.